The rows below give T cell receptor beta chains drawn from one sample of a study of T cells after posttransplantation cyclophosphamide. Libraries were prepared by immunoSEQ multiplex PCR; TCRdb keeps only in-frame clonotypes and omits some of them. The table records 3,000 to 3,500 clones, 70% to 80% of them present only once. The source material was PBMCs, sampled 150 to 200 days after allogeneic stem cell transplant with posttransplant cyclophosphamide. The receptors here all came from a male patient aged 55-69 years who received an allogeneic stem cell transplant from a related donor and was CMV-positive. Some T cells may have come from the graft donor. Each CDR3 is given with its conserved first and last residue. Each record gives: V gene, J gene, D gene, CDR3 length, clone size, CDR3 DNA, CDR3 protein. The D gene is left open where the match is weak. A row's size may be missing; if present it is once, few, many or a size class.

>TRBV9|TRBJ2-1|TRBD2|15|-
TGTGCCAGCAGCGTAGGCGGGAGGGGGCACAATGAGCAGTTCTTC
CASSVGGRGHNEQFF
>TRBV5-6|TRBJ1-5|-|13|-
TGTGTCAGCAGCTTGGCCCGCGGCCAGCCCCAGCATTTT
CVSSLARGQPQHF
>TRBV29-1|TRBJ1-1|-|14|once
TGCAGCGTAGACCCGGGCCTCACGGGGACTGAAGCTTTCTTT
CSVDPGLTGTEAFF
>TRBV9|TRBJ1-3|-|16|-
TGTGCCAGCAGCGCCCCGGAGAGGGTAGCCGGAAACACCATATATTTT
CASSAPERVAGNTIYF
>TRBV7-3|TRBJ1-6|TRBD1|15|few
TGTGCCAGCAGCTTAGACCCAGGGGGGAATTCACCCCTCCACTTT
CASSLDPGGNSPLHF
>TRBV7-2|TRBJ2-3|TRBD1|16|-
TGTGCCAGCAGCTTAGTAGGGACAGGGGCGACAGATACGCAGTATTTT
CASSLVGTGATDTQYF
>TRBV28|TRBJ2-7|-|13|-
TGTGCCAGCAGAGAGGATTCCACCTACGAGCAGTACTTC
CASREDSTYEQYF
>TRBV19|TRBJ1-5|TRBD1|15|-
TGTGCCAGTACCACGACAGGGTATAGCAATCAGCCCCAGCATTTT
CASTTTGYSNQPQHF
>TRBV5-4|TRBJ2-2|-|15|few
TGTGCCAGCAGCCCATCGGCGGGGAGCACCGGGGAGCTGTTTTTT
CASSPSAGSTGELFF
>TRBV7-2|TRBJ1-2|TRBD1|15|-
TGTGCCAGCAGCTTGGGGGACAGGGTCATCTATGGCTACACCTTC
CASSLGDRVIYGYTF
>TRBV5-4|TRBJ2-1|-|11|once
TGTGCCAGCAGCTTCGGGAGTGAGCAGTTCTTC
CASSFGSEQFF
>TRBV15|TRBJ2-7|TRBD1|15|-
TGTGCCACCAGCAGAGGAGGACAGGGGACAAACGAGCAGTACTTC
CATSRGGQGTNEQYF
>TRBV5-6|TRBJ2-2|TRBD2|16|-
TGTGCCAGCAGCCGACGAGCGGGACTGAACACCGGGGAGCTGTTTTTT
CASSRRAGLNTGELFF
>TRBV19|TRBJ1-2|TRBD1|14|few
TGTGCCAGTAGTCACGGGACAGGGCCCTATGGCTACACCTTC
CASSHGTGPYGYTF
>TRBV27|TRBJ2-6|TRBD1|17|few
TGTGCCAGCAGTTCAAATCAGGGGGACTCTGGGGCCAACGTCCTGACTTTC
CASSSNQGDSGANVLTF
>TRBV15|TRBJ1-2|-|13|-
TGTGCCACCAGCAGTACCAGGGCTACTGGCTACACCTTC
CATSSTRATGYTF
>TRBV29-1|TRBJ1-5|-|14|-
TGCAGCGTCACCCTGGGAGGGGCGGGCCAGCCCCAGCATTTT
CSVTLGGAGQPQHF
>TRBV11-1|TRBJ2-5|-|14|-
TGTGCCAGCAGCTTAGAGTCCGTTCGGGAGACCCAGTACTTC
CASSLESVRETQYF
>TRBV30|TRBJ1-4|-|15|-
TGTGCCTGGAACCCAGGCGTTGCAACTAATGAAAAACTGTTTTTT
CAWNPGVATNEKLFF
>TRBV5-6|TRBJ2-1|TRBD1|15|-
TGTGCCAGCGCGGCCGGGACAGGGGAAGGCAATGAGCAGTTCTTC
CASAAGTGEGNEQFF
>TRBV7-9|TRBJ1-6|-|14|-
TGTGCCAGCAGCTTAGTGGACAGCAATTCACCCCTCCACTTT
CASSLVDSNSPLHF
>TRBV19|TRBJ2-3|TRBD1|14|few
TGTGCCAGTAGTAGACAGGGGGCAGGGGATACGCAGTATTTT
CASSRQGAGDTQYF
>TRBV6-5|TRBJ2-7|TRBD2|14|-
TGTGCCAGCAGTTACACTAGCGGCTCCTACGAGCAGTACTTC
CASSYTSGSYEQYF
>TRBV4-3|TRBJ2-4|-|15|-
TGCGCCAGCAGCCAAGCGGGAGCAGCCAAAAACATTCAGTACTTC
CASSQAGAAKNIQYF
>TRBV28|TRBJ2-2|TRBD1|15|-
TGTGCCAGCAGTCGACAGGGGGCGCGGACCGGGGAGCTGTTTTTT
CASSRQGARTGELFF
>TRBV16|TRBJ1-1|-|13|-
TGTGCCAGCAGCCAATCATCGGTGACTGAAGCTTTCTTT
CASSQSSVTEAFF
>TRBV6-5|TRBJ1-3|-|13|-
TGTGCCAGCAGTCAAGGGGCCGGAAACACCATATATTTT
CASSQGAGNTIYF
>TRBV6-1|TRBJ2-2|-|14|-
TGTGCCAGCACCCAATCAACGAACACCGGGGAGCTGTTTTTT
CASTQSTNTGELFF
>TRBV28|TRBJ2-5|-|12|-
TGTGCCACCCTAAGGGGTCAAGAGACCCAGTACTTC
CATLRGQETQYF
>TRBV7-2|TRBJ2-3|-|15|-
TGTGCCAGCAGCTTTGAGGAGGGCCCCTCAGATACGCAGTATTTT
CASSFEEGPSDTQYF
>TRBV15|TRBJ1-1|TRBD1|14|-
TGTGCCACCCTGACAGGGGGGATGAACACTGAAGCTTTCTTT
CATLTGGMNTEAFF
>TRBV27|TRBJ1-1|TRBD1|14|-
TGTGCCAGCAGTTTATCAAACAGGGGCACTGAAGCTTTCTTT
CASSLSNRGTEAFF
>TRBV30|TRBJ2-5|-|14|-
TGTGCCTGGAGTCCCGGGACTGCATGGGAGACCCAGTACTTC
CAWSPGTAWETQYF
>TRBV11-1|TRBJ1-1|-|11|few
TGTGCCAGCAGCTTAGACAGTGAAGCTTTCTTT
CASSLDSEAFF
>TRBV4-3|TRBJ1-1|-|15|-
TGCGCCAGCAGCCAAGATTATGGAGGACCGTTTGGGGCTTTCTTT
CASSQDYGGPFGAFF
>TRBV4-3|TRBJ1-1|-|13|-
TGCGCCAGCAGCCGGAGACTAGGAGACGAAGCTTTCTTT
CASSRRLGDEAFF
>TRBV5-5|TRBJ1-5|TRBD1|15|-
TGTGCCAGCAGCCTAGACAGGGCAAGCAATCAGCCCCAGCATTTT
CASSLDRASNQPQHF
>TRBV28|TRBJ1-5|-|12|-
TGTGCCAGCAGTTGGGGGCGCCAGCCCCAGCATTTT
CASSWGRQPQHF
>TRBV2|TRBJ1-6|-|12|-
TGTGCCAGCAGTGAGGGACACTCACCCCTCCACTTT
CASSEGHSPLHF
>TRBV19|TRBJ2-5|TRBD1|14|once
TGTGCCAGTAGTGTGGCAGGGGGAAGGGAGACCCAGTACTTC
CASSVAGGRETQYF
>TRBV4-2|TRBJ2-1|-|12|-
TGTGCCAGCAGCCAAGGTAGAGATGAGCAGTTCTTC
CASSQGRDEQFF
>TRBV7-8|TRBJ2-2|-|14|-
TGTGCCAGCAGCTTAGTACTGGTCACCGGGGAGCTGTTTTTT
CASSLVLVTGELFF
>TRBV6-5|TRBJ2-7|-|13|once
TGTGCCAGCAGCCCTACAGGGAACTACGAGCAGTACTTC
CASSPTGNYEQYF
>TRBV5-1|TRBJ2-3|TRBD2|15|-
TGCGCCAGCAGCTTGGGACTAGCCCTCTCTGGTACGCAGTATTTT
CASSLGLALSGTQYF